The 30 T cell receptor beta chains reported below all come from one sample, sequenced in a study of shared clonotypes between healthy human individuals. This table comes from immunoSEQ multiplex PCR, and its TCRdb copy is limited to in-frame clones, with some not included. Altogether roughly 2.6 million clones are present, around nine tenths being singletons, with the ten largest covering roughly 0.13%. The sequencing input was naive CD4+ T cells sorted from blood. Subset specified: CD45RA+ positively selected. The receptors were sampled from a man between 18 and 29 years old in good health.

V usage is TRBV6-1 and J usage is TRBJ2-2, with a weak D call TRBD1 (5 bases). This CDR3 contains 14 residues. The V and J ends lost 6 bases and 1 base respectively, with 9 bases between them. CDR1 is MNHNS and CDR2 is SASEGT in the germline V gene. Here the CDR3 DNA reads TGTGCCAGCAGCTGGCAGGGGAACACCGGGGAGCTGTTTTTT. Translating it yields CASSWQGNTGELFF.

The V and J genes are TRBV25-1 and TRBJ2-1; D tentatively reads TRBD1 or TRBD2 (5 bases each). The CDR3 sequence is 13 residues long. Germline CDR1 and CDR2: MGHDK and SYGVNS. Trimming took off 5 bases at V and 7 bases at J, with 12 bases between the two ends. CDR3 nucleotide sequence: TGTGCCAGCAGTATGGGACCGCATAATGAGCAGTTCTTC. Translation gives CASSMGPHNEQFF.

The V and J genes are TRBV7-2 and TRBJ2-7, with TRBD2 matching 11 bases. Germline V gene sequence: CDR1 SGHTA, CDR2 FQGNSA. The CDR3 is 15 residues long. Trimming at V came to 6 bases and at J to 2 bases, leaving 6 bases not matched to a gene. DNA for the CDR3: TGTGCCAGCAGACTTACTAGCGGGGGAACCTACGAGCAGTACTTC. Its protein is CASRLTSGGTYEQYF.

Points on this clone: In the same sample, other DNA sequences code for this CDR3. The CDR3 region has the DNA TGTGCCAGCAGCTTGGCGGGGTCCTCCTACGAGCAGTACTTC. Its translation: CASSLAGSSYEQYF. J is TRBJ2-7 and V is TRBV7-2; perhaps TRBD2 as D (6 bases). CDR3 length equals 14 residues. Germline V CDR1 and CDR2: SGHTA, FQGNSA. The V end was cut by 3 bases, the J end by 0 bases, with 9 bases between.

J is TRBJ2-7 and V is TRBV28; D is uncertain. Germline V gene data show CDR1 as MDHEN and CDR2 as SYDVKM. Trimming took 6 bases from V and 4 from J, leaving 10 bases between them. The CDR3 contains 12 residues. CDR3 sequence (DNA): TGTGCCAGCAGGGCTGCTTGGTACGAGCAGTACTTC. It is translated as CASRAAWYEQYF.

CDR3 protein: CAGRTGSYNEQFF. CDR3 DNA sequence: TGTGCCGGTAGGACTGGCTCCTACAATGAGCAGTTCTTC. V usage is TRBV30 and J usage is TRBJ2-1; D possibly corresponds to TRBD2 (5 bases). CDR1 and CDR2 from the germline V gene are GTSNPN and SVGIG (reference sequence). CDR3 size: 13 residues. Trimming left V 8 bases short and J 0 bases short, with 11 bases between. Using reference TRBV30 and TRBJ2-1 for the parts outside the CDR3, the full variable domain is SQTIHQWPATLVQPVGSPLSLECTVEGTSNPNLYWYRQAAGRGLQLLFYSVGIGQISSEVPQNLSASRPQDRQFILSSKKLLLSDSGFYLCAGRTGSYNEQFFGPGTRLTVL.

The chain couples TRBV30 to TRBJ2-2; 7 positions match TRBD2. Germline CDR1 and CDR2: GTSNPN and SVGIG (reference sequence). This CDR3 region has 11 residues. Trimming took 8 bases from V and 10 from J; bases not matched to a gene: 7. CDR3 nucleotides: TGTGCCCGGGGGAGGGCCGAGGAGCTGTTTTTT. As protein: CARGRAEELFF.

The J gene is TRBJ2-7, the V gene TRBV6-6; 8 nucleotides match TRBD1. CDR1 MNHNY and CDR2 SVGAGI come from the germline V gene (reference sequence). CDR3 size: 13 residues. Trimming cost V 5 bases and J 2 bases; bases outside gene matches: 2. The CDR3, as DNA: TGTGCCAGCAGTCAGGGACAGGCCTACGAGCAGTACTTC. Translating it yields CASSQGQAYEQYF.

This clone was seen once. Other DNA sequences from this sample encode an identical CDR3 as well. This chain connects TRBV6-5 to TRBJ1-1; 8 bases are a match to TRBD1. Germline CDR1 and CDR2: MNHEY and SVGAGI. The CDR3 is 14 residues long. V shed 2 bases and J 5 bases; nucleotides not matched to a gene: 4. CDR3 sequence (DNA): TGTGCCAGCAGTTACGACAGGGGCGGTACTGAAGCTTTCTTT. This codes for CASSYDRGGTEAFF.

The chain is built from TRBV19 and TRBJ2-2, with D unclear. The V and J ends lost 2 bases and 3 bases respectively, with 10 bases between them. The CDR3 covers 15 residues. Germline values: CDR1 LNHDA, CDR2 SQIVND (reference sequence). In DNA form, the CDR3 reads TGTGCCAGTAGTATAATGGCCGCCGACACCGGGGAGCTGTTTTTT. Translating gives CASSIMAADTGELFF.

V and J are TRBV19 and TRBJ1-2, with unresolved D. The CDR3 totals 13 residues. Trimming pared 5 bases from V and 6 bases from J, leaving 13 bases between. Germline CDR1 LNHDA, CDR2 SQIVND (reference sequence). This CDR3 reads CASSVTGSDGYTF. The DNA for the CDR3 is TGTGCCAGTAGTGTCACGGGGTCGGATGGCTACACCTTC.

In DNA, the CDR3 is TGTGCCACCCTATTTGGATACGAGCAGTACTTC. This sequence encodes CATLFGYEQYF. The chain recombines TRBV6-1 with TRBJ2-7; D is unresolved. The V end was cut by 10 bases, the J end by 4 bases, with 11 bases between. This CDR3 is 11 amino acids long. CDR1 is MNHNS, CDR2 SASEGT, per germline.

Concerning this clone itself: The sample carries other DNA sequences with the same CDR3. The chain couples TRBV18 to TRBJ2-7, with TRBD1 matching over 7 bases. The J segment lost 1 base and the V segment lost 3 bases, leaving 3 bases of the junction unmatched. Germline CDR1 KGHSH, CDR2 LQKENI. CDR3 size: 14 residues. The CDR3 loop reads CASSPGTESYEQYF. The CDR3 nucleotides are TGTGCCAGCTCACCCGGGACAGAATCCTACGAGCAGTACTTC.

This chain links TRBV7-9 with TRBJ2-1, with TRBD1 matching over 8 bases. Losses at the gene ends were 2 bases for V and 6 bases for J; bases not matched to a gene: 6. There are 15 residues in the CDR3. The V gene's germline CDR1 is SEHNR and CDR2 FQNEAQ (reference sequence). CDR3 loop: CASSLRQGNLNEQFF. For the CDR3, the DNA is TGTGCCAGCAGCTTAAGACAGGGGAACCTCAATGAGCAGTTCTTC.

In this sample, this clone turned up a few times. The chain combines TRBV18 with TRBJ2-2, with a weak D call TRBD2 (6 bases). Germline V gives CDR1 KGHSH, CDR2 LQKENI. The CDR3 covers 14 residues. V lost 4 bases to trimming and J lost 1 base, with 7 bases between them. The CDR3 loop is CASSRDLNTGELFF. The DNA of the CDR3 is TGTGCCAGCTCACGGGACTTGAACACCGGGGAGCTGTTTTTT.

This clone has only one observation. This rearrangement joins TRBV19 to TRBJ1-3; no definite D call. This CDR3 has 16 amino acids. V lost 5 bases to trimming and J lost 0 bases, with 14 bases between them. CDR1 is LNHDA, CDR2 SQIVND, per germline (reference sequence). The CDR3 is CASSPPGVFSGNTIYF. In DNA form, the CDR3 reads TGTGCCAGTAGTCCGCCCGGGGTATTCTCTGGAAACACCATATATTTT.

In regard to this clone: Compared with germline, one end of the junction differs, possibly owing to a read error. This rearrangement joins TRBV5-1 to TRBJ2-2, with 7 bases aligning to TRBD1. Germline loops: CDR1 SGHRS, CDR2 YFSETQ. The CDR3 runs to 18 residues. CDR3 in amino acids: CASSLVKFIAGGTGELFF. In nucleotides, the CDR3 is TGCGCCAGCAGTTTGGTGAAATTCATAGCAGGGGGTACCGGGGAGCTGTTTTTT.

This chain connects TRBV9 to TRBJ2-7; D not certain. V lost 4 bases and J 6 bases, leaving 20 bases between the germline ends. This CDR3 comprises 15 residues. Germline assignment: CDR1 SGDLS and CDR2 YYNGEE. The CDR3 DNA is TGTGCCAGCAGCCCCCGGACGTCATTTCTCGGCGAGCAGTACTTC. Translating gives CASSPRTSFLGEQYF. The full variable domain, its missing parts supplied by reference TRBV9 and TRBJ2-7, is DSGVTQTPKHLITATGQRVTLRCSPRSGDLSVYWYQQSLDQGLQFLIQYYNGEERAKGNILERFSAQQFPDLHSELNLSSLELGDSALYFCASSPRTSFLGEQYFGPGTRLTVT.

This clone showed up just a few times. The CDR3 DNA follows: TGTGCTAGTGGTCCCACCGATTGGCCCCAGCATTTT. Encoded protein: CASGPTDWPQHF. The chain employs TRBV12-5 and TRBJ1-5, with D unclear. Trimming took off 5 bases at V and 9 bases at J, with 11 bases between the two ends. This CDR3 comprises 12 residues. Germline V gene lookup returns CDR1 LGHNT and CDR2 FRNRAP.

This rearrangement joins TRBV19 to TRBJ1-2, with a tentative D call TRBD1 (6 bases). CDR1 and CDR2 from the germline V gene are LNHDA and SQIVND (reference sequence). This CDR3 region has 15 residues. Between the trimmed V and J ends, which lost 3 bases and 3 bases, there was a span of 14 bases. The CDR3 region is CASSMSWGPHYGYTF. The CDR3 DNA sequence: TGTGCCAGTAGTATGAGTTGGGGGCCCCACTATGGCTACACCTTC.

V usage is TRBV7-3 and J usage is TRBJ1-2; D unclear. V dropped 1 base and J dropped 4 bases, with 13 bases sitting between them. CDR3 length: 15 residues. CDR1 and CDR2 (germline): SGHTA, FQGTGA. The CDR3 is CASSLMSAQPYGYTF. DNA for the CDR3: TGTGCCAGCAGCTTAATGTCCGCACAGCCCTATGGCTACACCTTC.

This clone was picked up one time. The V and J genes are TRBV5-4 and TRBJ2-3; 7 bases fit TRBD2. Germline assignment: CDR1 SGHNT and CDR2 YYREEE (reference sequence). V shed 0 bases, J shed 3 bases, and the junction held 4 bases outside the gene matches. The CDR3 runs to 15 residues. The CDR3 loop is CASSLGYGGTDTQYF. CDR3 nucleotides: TGTGCCAGCAGCTTGGGATACGGGGGGACAGATACGCAGTATTTT.

The V call is TRBV4-3, the J call TRBJ1-4, with D perhaps TRBD1 (5 bases). With 0 bases removed from V and 7 bases from J, the gap between germline ends came to 18 bases. The CDR3 totals 17 residues. In germline, CDR1 is LGHNA, CDR2 YSLEER. The CDR3 DNA sequence: TGCGCCAGCAGCCAAGAGTCCCTGAAGGGGCGCGGTGAAAAACTGTTTTTT. Translated: CASSQESLKGRGEKLFF.

The chain has TRBV27 and TRBJ2-7, with 14 bases lining up with TRBD2. Looked up from germline, CDR1 is MNHEY and CDR2 is SMNVEV (reference sequence). The V gene end was trimmed by 5 bases and the J gene end by 3 bases; junction bases not matched to a gene: 9. The CDR3 loop spans 17 amino acids. In nucleotides, the CDR3 is TGTGCCAGCAGTCCCTCGGGACTAGCGGGAGACCACTACGAGCAGTACTTC. This translates into CASSPSGLAGDHYEQYF.

As for this clone: Other DNA sequences in this sample translate to the same CDR3. The chain joins TRBV7-2 to TRBJ2-5; no definite D call. The CDR3 runs 13 residues. Germline V gives CDR1 SGHTA, CDR2 FQGNSA. V was cut by 4 bases and J by 1 base, with 7 bases left in between. CDR3 in DNA: TGTGCCAGCAGCTCCCCGCTCCAAGAGACCCAGTACTTC. Its translation is CASSSPLQETQYF.

This rearrangement joins TRBV30 to TRBJ1-5; D is undetermined. The CDR3 is made up of 14 amino acids. Germline values: CDR1 GTSNPN, CDR2 SVGIG (reference sequence). Trimming pared 2 bases from V and 4 bases from J, leaving 12 bases between. The CDR3 region has the DNA TGTGCCTGGAGTAAGCCAGGTTGGAATCAGCCCCAGCATTTT. Residues: CAWSKPGWNQPQHF. The full variable domain, with the rest looked up from reference TRBV30 and TRBJ1-5, is SQTIHQWPATLVQPVGSPLSLECTVEGTSNPNLYWYRQAAGRGLQLLFYSVGIGQISSEVPQNLSASRPQDRQFILSSKKLLLSDSGFYLCAWSKPGWNQPQHFGDGTRLSIL.

The CDR3 DNA sequence: TGTGCCAGCAGCTTGGACAGGCGGACCACCTCAGATACGCAGTATTTT. It specifies CASSLDRRTTSDTQYF. This chain links TRBV5-4 with TRBJ2-3, with a possible D match to TRBD1 (5 bases). The CDR3 loop spans 16 amino acids. The germline CDR1 and CDR2 sequences are SGHNT and YYREEE (reference sequence). V lost 0 bases to trimming and J lost 4 bases, with 15 bases between them.

CDR3 DNA sequence: TGCAGCGTTGCTAACGGACCCACAGATACGCAGTATTTT. It specifies CSVANGPTDTQYF. The rearrangement uses TRBV29-1 and TRBJ2-3; no reliable D call. The ends were cut back, 4 bases at V and 2 bases at J, with 10 bases in the middle. Germline V gives CDR1 SQVTM, CDR2 ANQGSEA. The CDR3 extends over 13 amino acids.

Regarding this clone: The same CDR3 arises from other DNA sequences in this sample as well. This sequence joins TRBV30 and TRBJ1-3, with D hard to call. The CDR3 length is 11 residues. V lost 2 bases, J lost 4 bases, and 3 bases lay in between. The germline CDR1 and CDR2 sequences are GTSNPN and SVGIG (reference sequence). The CDR3 loop is CAWSTGNTIYF. In DNA form, the CDR3 reads TGTGCCTGGAGTACAGGAAACACCATATATTTT.

This clone was seen just once. This rearrangement joins TRBV19 to TRBJ2-1; 9 bases match TRBD2. Trimming removed 7 bases from V and 3 bases from J; junction bases left unmatched: 4. The V gene's germline CDR1 is LNHDA and CDR2 SQIVND (reference sequence). The CDR3 contains 14 residues. The CDR3 region has the DNA TGTGCCAGTAACCCACTAGCGGGCTACAATGAGCAGTTCTTC. Amino acid sequence: CASNPLAGYNEQFF.